The 27 T cell receptor beta chains in this list originate from one sample, sequenced in a study of blood T cell repertoires in COVID-19. This table comes from immunoSEQ multiplex PCR, and its TCRdb copy is limited to in-frame clones, with some not included. The data show around 200,000 clones, 84% seen once. The sequenced material came from PBMCs or T cells enriched from blood (not recorded which). The receptors originated from a woman in her thirties who had recovered from COVID-19.

The V call is TRBV19, the J call TRBJ2-5, with TRBD1 matching over 8 bases. The ends lost 4 bases at V and 1 base at J; junction bases unmatched: 14. This CDR3 region has 18 residues. The germline gives CDR1 LNHDA, CDR2 SQIVND (reference sequence). CDR3 DNA: TGTGCCAGTAGTACCACCACCGGCTATCAGGGGGCCCAAGAGACCCAGTACTTC. Translation gives CASSTTTGYQGAQETQYF.

The chain uses TRBV25-1 and TRBJ1-6, with D unresolved. Germline CDR1 reads MGHDK; CDR2 reads SYGVNS. Between the trimmed V and J ends, which lost 4 bases and 2 bases, there was a span of 6 bases. The CDR3 length is 14 residues. This CDR3 reads CASSVAAYNSPLHF. DNA of the CDR3: TGTGCCAGCAGTGTTGCAGCCTATAATTCACCCCTCCACTTT.

The chain couples TRBV4-1 to TRBJ2-5; no reliable D call. The CDR3 is 14 amino acids. The germline V gene has CDR1 MGHRA and CDR2 YSYEKL. V shed 6 bases and J shed 0 bases, with 11 bases lying between them. In DNA form, the CDR3 reads TGCGCCAGCAGTGGTTGGCAGGACCAAGAGACCCAGTACTTC. It encodes CASSGWQDQETQYF.

The chain combines TRBV28 with TRBJ1-2; D not resolved. The V end was cut by 10 bases, the J end by 4 bases, with 19 bases between. This CDR3 spans 14 amino acids. Germline values: CDR1 MDHEN, CDR2 SYDVKM. The CDR3 protein is CATLSGGRTYGYTF. The CDR3 DNA is TGTGCCACCCTTTCCGGAGGACGAACCTATGGCTACACCTTC.

CDR3 sequence: CATSRAVRNTIYF. Written as DNA, the CDR3 is TGTGCCACCAGCAGAGCCGTGAGGAACACCATATATTTT. The V and J genes are TRBV15 and TRBJ1-3; D uncertain. Germline V gene lookup returns CDR1 LNHNV and CDR2 YYDKDF (reference sequence). The CDR3 spans 13 residues. Deletions cut 1 base from V and 7 bases from J, with 8 bases between.

The chain combines TRBV3-1 (or the pseudogene TRBV3-2) with TRBJ1-1; 9 bases fit TRBD1. The length of the CDR3 is 15 residues. Trimming took 4 bases from V and 0 from J; bases not matched to a gene: 3. Germline V gene lookup returns CDR1 LGHDT and CDR2 YNNKEL (reference sequence). Here the CDR3 DNA reads TGTGCCAGCAGCCTGGGGACAGGGCTGAACACTGAAGCTTTCTTT. Amino acids: CASSLGTGLNTEAFF.

Worth noting for this clone: This CDR3 is also generated by other DNA sequences in the sample. The gene calls are TRBV15 and TRBJ2-2, with D unresolved. V was pared by 3 bases and J by 0 bases, with 11 bases between. The length of the CDR3 is 16 residues. CDR1 LNHNV and CDR2 YYDKDF come from the germline V gene (reference sequence). CDR3 sequence reads: CATSSLTAANTGELFF. Here the CDR3 DNA reads TGTGCCACCAGCAGCTTAACAGCTGCGAACACCGGGGAGCTGTTTTTT.

V is TRBV21-1 and J is TRBJ2-7; the table's D call, TRBD2, has no DNA check behind it. TRBV21-1 is given as a pseudogene. This CDR3 has 13 residues. The CDR3 DNA sequence: TGTGCCAGCAGCCTCCGAGGAGGGGACGAGCAGTACGTC. It translates to CASSLRGGDEQYV.

CDR3 in amino acids: CASSFRGLGYTF. Written as DNA, the CDR3 is TGTGCCAGCAGCTTTCGGGGGTTGGGCTACACCTTC. V is TRBV7-2 and J is TRBJ1-2; possibly TRBD1 for D (5 bases). The CDR3 sequence is 12 residues long. With 3 bases removed from V and 8 bases from J, the gap between germline ends came to 10 bases. Germline V gene data show CDR1 as SGHTA and CDR2 as FQGNSA.

The chain recombines TRBV12-3 or TRBV12-4 with TRBJ1-1, with 7 nucleotides matching TRBD1. Trimming at V came to 5 bases and at J to 6 bases, leaving 3 bases not matched to a gene. This CDR3 comprises 12 residues. The CDR3 bases are TGTGCCAGCAGTGACAGGGTCGCTGAAGCTTTCTTT. Its protein is CASSDRVAEAFF.

This chain uses TRBV24-1 with TRBJ2-3, with no clear D. From germline, CDR1 is KGHDR and CDR2 SFDVKD. Deletions cut 0 bases from V and 2 bases from J, with 5 bases between. The CDR3 runs 14 residues. DNA of the CDR3: TGTGCCACCAGTGATTTGTCTAACACAGATACGCAGTATTTT. It encodes CATSDLSNTDTQYF.

This clone was seen a handful of times. The chain has TRBV28 and TRBJ1-2; a possible D gene is TRBD1 (6 bases). Between the trimmed V and J ends, which lost 6 bases and 7 bases, there was a span of 12 bases. The CDR3 runs to 12 residues. Germline V CDR1 and CDR2: MDHEN, SYDVKM. CDR3 protein: CASSLGHFGYTF. For the CDR3, the DNA is TGTGCCAGCAGCCTGGGACATTTTGGCTACACCTTC.

The chain links TRBV7-2 to TRBJ1-1; D may be TRBD1 (6 bases). Germline CDR1 SGHTA, CDR2 FQGNSA. The CDR3 contains 12 residues. The germline V and J ends were trimmed by 6 bases and 8 bases, with 13 bases remaining between them. The CDR3: CASRHRGGEAFF. The CDR3 nucleotides read TGTGCCAGCAGGCATCGTGGGGGCGAAGCTTTCTTT. Complete variable domain (other parts from reference TRBV7-2 and TRBJ1-1): GAGVSQSPSNKVTEKGKDVELRCDPISGHTALYWYRQSLGQGLEFLIYFQGNSAPDKSGLPSDRFSAERTGGSVSTLTIQRTQQEDSAVYLCASRHRGGEAFFGQGTRLTVV.

The chain couples TRBV5-1 to TRBJ2-3; TRBD1 agrees at 9 bases. The CDR3 length is 15 residues. The ends lost 3 bases at V and 4 bases at J; junction bases unmatched: 6. Germline V gene data show CDR1 as SGHRS and CDR2 as YFSETQ. The CDR3 region is CASSSGTGGADTQYF. The CDR3 DNA reads as TGCGCCAGCAGCTCGGGAACAGGGGGCGCAGATACGCAGTATTTT.

The CDR3 DNA reads TGTGCCAGCAGCCAAGATACTCTCTATGGCTACACCTTC. This sequence encodes CASSQDTLYGYTF. The rearrangement uses TRBV14 and TRBJ1-2, with D unclear. V lost 0 bases to trimming and J lost 4 bases, with 6 bases between them. Germline values: CDR1 SGHDN, CDR2 FVKESK. The CDR3 is made up of 13 amino acids.

This rearrangement joins TRBV19 to TRBJ2-1, with TRBD2 matching over 10 bases. With V trimmed by 4 bases and J by 3 bases, 3 bases remained unmatched. This CDR3 is built from 15 residues. Looked up from germline, CDR1 is LNHDA and CDR2 is SQIVND (reference sequence). CDR3 loop: CASSTGLADYNEQFF. DNA for the CDR3: TGTGCCAGTAGTACCGGACTAGCGGACTACAATGAGCAGTTCTTC. Supplemented by reference TRBV19 and TRBJ2-1, the full variable domain reads DGGITQSPKYLFRKEGQNVTLSCEQNLNHDAMYWYRQDPGQGLRLIYYSQIVNDFQKGDIAEGYSVSREKKESFPLTVTSAQKNPTAFYLCASSTGLADYNEQFFGPGTRLTVL.

J is TRBJ2-3 and V is TRBV10-3, with 7 bases aligning to TRBD2. Germline V gives CDR1 ENHRY, CDR2 SYGVKD. CDR3 length equals 13 residues. V was pared by 8 bases and J by 1 base, with 3 bases of the junction left unmatched. This CDR3 is CAIHSGRTDTQYF. CDR3 in DNA: TGTGCCATCCATAGCGGGCGCACAGATACGCAGTATTTT.

V is TRBV28 and J is TRBJ1-5; unclear D gene. V was shortened by 9 bases and J by 5 bases, with 14 bases between the two germline ends. Germline CDR1 reads MDHEN; CDR2 reads SYDVKM. The CDR3 contains 13 residues. CDR3 in amino acids: CASFARGYQPQHF. In nucleotides, the CDR3 is TGTGCCAGTTTTGCCCGAGGGTATCAGCCCCAGCATTTT.

The rearrangement links TRBV28 to TRBJ1-2; D gene ambiguous. Trimming took 7 bases from V and 0 from J, leaving 18 bases between them. This CDR3 is 16 amino acids long. Per germline, CDR1 MDHEN and CDR2 SYDVKM. The CDR3 protein is CASNPARQAANYGYTF. Written as DNA, the CDR3 is TGTGCCAGCAACCCTGCCCGGCAGGCAGCTAACTATGGCTACACCTTC.

This clone was counted a single time. The chain recombines TRBV4-2 with TRBJ2-1, with TRBD2 matching 16 bases. The V gene's germline CDR1 is LGHNA and CDR2 YNFKEQ. The CDR3 is 18 amino acids. J was trimmed by 6 bases and V by 3 bases; bases with no gene match: 8. The CDR3 sequence is CASSHAGTSGGAVNEQFF. DNA of the CDR3: TGTGCCAGCAGCCATGCCGGGACTAGCGGGGGGGCAGTCAATGAGCAGTTCTTC.

The chain employs TRBV19 and TRBJ1-1; tentatively, D is TRBD1 (6 bases). V lost 8 bases to trimming and J lost 1 base, with 14 bases between them. Germline V lookup: CDR1 LNHDA, CDR2 SQIVND (reference sequence). The CDR3 consists of 14 residues. Here the CDR3 reads CASVWGRRNTEAFF. The CDR3 DNA reads as TGTGCCAGTGTTTGGGGGCGAAGGAACACTGAAGCTTTCTTT.

V is TRBV30 and J is TRBJ1-6, with D possibly being TRBD1 (6 bases). Deletions cut 4 bases from V and 4 bases from J, with 23 bases between. In germline, CDR1 is GTSNPN, CDR2 SVGIG (reference sequence). This CDR3 comprises 18 residues. CDR3 in amino acids: CAWTLARGTFCYNSPLHF. The CDR3 DNA follows: TGTGCCTGGACCCTCGCCCGTGGGACATTTTGTTATAATTCACCCCTCCACTTT.

The rearrangement uses TRBV5-5 and TRBJ2-7; D call uncertain. Per the germline V gene, CDR1 is SGHKS and CDR2 is YYEKEE (reference sequence). With 0 bases removed from V and 4 bases from J, the gap between germline ends came to 8 bases. This CDR3 region has 13 residues. CDR3 nucleotides: TGTGCCAGCAGCTTGGGACACCAATACGAGCAGTACGTC. It translates to CASSLGHQYEQYV.

DNA for the CDR3: TGTGCCAGCAGCCGGGACTCCTCAAGGGGCAATCAGCCCCAGCATTTT. Translated: CASSRDSSRGNQPQHF. This chain connects TRBV21-1 to TRBJ1-5. TRBV21-1 is noted as a pseudogene. There are 16 residues in the CDR3.

This clone was detected once. The CDR3 DNA reads as TGTGCCATCAGGGACACGCGTGGGTACACAGATACGCAGTATTTT. Protein product: CAIRDTRGYTDTQYF. The J gene is TRBJ2-3, the V gene TRBV10-3; possibly TRBD1 for D (5 bases). The CDR3 runs to 15 residues. Germline CDR1 ENHRY, CDR2 SYGVKD. V lost 6 bases and J lost 2, with 15 bases in between.

The rearrangement uses TRBV11-2 and TRBJ1-1; a possible D gene is TRBD1 (6 bases). The germline V and J ends were trimmed by 3 bases and 0 bases, with 11 bases remaining between them. This CDR3 spans 15 amino acids. CDR1 SGHAT and CDR2 FQNNGV come from the germline V gene. The CDR3 region is CASSFIRGLNTEAFF. The CDR3 nucleotides are TGTGCCAGCAGCTTTATTAGGGGGTTGAACACTGAAGCTTTCTTT.

Only one count was recorded for this clone. The gene calls are TRBV19 and TRBJ1-1; a weak D match, TRBD1 (6 bases). The V and J ends lost 9 bases and 6 bases respectively, with 17 bases between them. The germline gives CDR1 LNHDA, CDR2 SQIVND (reference sequence). CDR3 length: 13 amino acids. In nucleotides, the CDR3 is TGTGCCAGAGGTGGGTACAGGGTTCCTGAAGCTTTCTTT. Its protein is CARGGYRVPEAFF.